Listed here are 23 T cell receptor beta chains from one sample, sequenced in a study of T cells in Graves' hyperthyroidism and ophthalmopathy. Amplification of TCR beta CDR3 regions used RNA as the template. Using the HTBI primer set, a first-round RT-PCR was run on the TCR CDR3. TCRdb processed the multiplex PCR reads anew with MiXCR; each CDR3 protein has one entry. The data contain approximately 530,000 distinct CDR3 sequences, 16% of them singletons. Sequenced: blood. The receptors originated from a woman younger than 35 with Graves' hyperthyroidism.

The rearrangement joins TRBV7-9 to TRBJ1-6, with 7 nucleotides matching TRBD1. Germline V gives CDR1 SEHNR, CDR2 FQNEAQ (reference sequence). The trim removed 4 bases at V and 14 bases at J, leaving 8 bases unmatched. The CDR3 runs to 13 residues. CDR3 in DNA: TGTGCCAGCAGCTCAACAGGGGTATCATCCCTCCACTTT. The encoded protein is CASSSTGVSSLHF.

The sample holds many counts of this clonotype. The chain combines TRBV18 with TRBJ2-1, with 11 nucleotides matching TRBD1. The CDR3 totals 15 residues. From germline, CDR1 is KGHSH and CDR2 LQKENI. V trimming: 3 bases; J trimming: 7 bases; junction bases outside the gene matches: 5. In nucleotides, the CDR3 is TGTGCCAGCTCACCGGGACAGGGGGACCGAAATGAGCAGTTCTTC. Encoded protein: CASSPGQGDRNEQFF.

Regarding this clonotype: Just one base apart from a much larger clone, this may be a read error. This CDR3 is CATEREVSYEQCF. CDR3 DNA sequence: TGTGCCACCGAGCGGGAGGTATCCTACGAGCAGTGCTTC. The rearrangement links TRBV6-4 to TRBJ2-7; 9 bases line up with TRBD2. This CDR3 has 13 residues. CDR1 MRHNA and CDR2 SNTAGT come from the germline V gene.

This clonotype was seen at least ten times. V gene TRBV7-2 combines with J gene TRBJ2-7; either TRBD1 or TRBD2 may fit D (6 bases each). Germline lookup yields CDR1 SGHTA and CDR2 FQGNSA. The CDR3 runs 18 residues. V shed 3 bases and J shed 0 bases, with 21 bases lying between them. CDR3 DNA sequence: TGTGCCAGCAGCTTGGACGGACGGGGCGGGACAACCTCCTACGAGCAGTACTTC. Its translation: CASSLDGRGGTTSYEQYF.

With respect to this clonotype: A read error is possible here, since a much larger clone lies one base away. The V call is TRBV27, the J call TRBJ2-3, with D maybe TRBD1 (8 bases). V was trimmed by 2 bases and J by 8 bases, leaving 26 bases between them. Germline CDR1 reads MNHEY; CDR2 reads SMNVEV (reference sequence). The CDR3 sequence is 18 residues long. CDR3 region: CASSLQGARGGRPGTQYF. The CDR3 DNA is TGTGCCAGCAGTTTACAGGGGGCCAGGGGGGGGAGACCAGGTACGCAGTATTTT.

The chain is built from TRBV7-2 and TRBJ2-3, with 7 bases fitting TRBD2. Trimming removed 5 bases from V and 5 bases from J; junction bases left unmatched: 7. The germline V gene encodes CDR1 SGHTA and CDR2 FQGNSA. This CDR3 has 14 amino acids. The DNA of the CDR3 is TGTGCCAGCAGCAAAGGACTAGTCGGAGATACGCAGTATTTT. Its protein product is CASSKGLVGDTQYF. Complete variable domain (other parts from reference TRBV7-2 and TRBJ2-3): GAGVSQSPSNKVTEKGKDVELRCDPISGHTALYWYRQSLGQGLEFLIYFQGNSAPDKSGLPSDRFSAERTGGSVSTLTIQRTQQEDSAVYLCASSKGLVGDTQYFGPGTRLTVL.

Worth noting for this clonotype: A much bigger clone sits one base away, suggesting this may be a read error. The chain has TRBV20-1 and TRBJ2-1; possible D gene TRBD2, 6 bases. The CDR3 has 13 amino acids. The germline V gene has CDR1 DFQATT and CDR2 SNEGSKA (reference sequence). V was clipped by 3 bases and J by 10 bases, with 16 bases between them. The CDR3 region has the DNA TGCAGTGCTAGTCGCGGGATACGTGACGAGCAGTTCTTC. Translation: CSASRGIRDEQFF.

At least ten counts were recorded for this clonotype. The chain has TRBV2 and TRBJ1-4; 11 bases line up with TRBD1. Trimming at V came to 7 bases and at J to 0 bases, leaving 7 bases not matched to a gene. CDR1 is SNHLY and CDR2 is FYNNEI in the germline V gene. The CDR3 contains 17 residues. CDR3: CASTPGTGGPTNEKLFF. CDR3 DNA: TGTGCCAGCACCCCCGGGACAGGGGGACCAACTAATGAAAAACTGTTTTTT.

This chain connects TRBV14 to TRBJ2-3; TRBD1 matches at 7 bases. The germline V gene encodes CDR1 SGHDN and CDR2 FVKESK. CDR3 size: 16 residues. With 2 bases clipped from V and 2 bases from J, the junction kept 7 bases outside the gene matches. Here the CDR3 reads CASSQKQGFDTDTQYF. DNA of the CDR3: TGTGCCAGCAGCCAAAAACAGGGGTTCGACACAGATACGCAGTATTTT. The full variable domain, completed using reference TRBV14 and TRBJ2-3, is EAGVTQFPSHSVIEKGQTVTLRCDPISGHDNLYWYRRVMGKEIKFLLHFVKESKQDESGMPNNRFLAERTGGTYSTLKVQPAELEDSGVYFCASSQKQGFDTDTQYFGPGTRLTVL.

This chain uses TRBV9 with TRBJ2-1; 10 nucleotides line up with TRBD2. The germline gives CDR1 SGDLS, CDR2 YYNGEE. The CDR3 is 17 amino acids. Trimming cost V 0 bases and J 0 bases; bases outside gene matches: 3. The CDR3 here is CASSVVASGSSYNEQFF. DNA of the CDR3: TGTGCCAGCAGCGTAGTGGCTAGCGGGAGCTCCTACAATGAGCAGTTCTTC.

The CDR3 is CASRKGDTNEKLFF. The CDR3, as DNA: TGTGCCAGCAGGAAGGGGGACACTAATGAAAAACTGTTTTTT. This chain joins TRBV4-2 and TRBJ1-4; a possible D gene is TRBD1 (6 bases). Germline assignment: CDR1 LGHNA and CDR2 YNFKEQ. Trimming took 6 bases from V and 2 from J, leaving 10 bases between them. The CDR3 spans 14 residues.

Remarks on this clonotype: A much larger clone is a single base away; this may be a read error. The chain employs TRBV12-3 or TRBV12-4 and TRBJ1-6; tentative D call: TRBD1 (6 bases). The CDR3 has 12 amino acids. The CDR3 bases are TGTGCCAGCAGTACAGGGAACTCACTCCTCCACTTT. Protein: CASSTGNSLLHF.

J is TRBJ1-1 and V is TRBV30, with 8 bases aligning to TRBD1. Germline CDR1 reads GTSNPN; CDR2 reads SVGIG (reference sequence). CDR3 length: 14 amino acids. Trimming removed 1 base from V and 5 bases from J; junction bases left unmatched: 6. CDR3 region: CAWSGLTGGTEAFF. Here the CDR3 DNA reads TGTGCCTGGAGTGGGTTAACAGGGGGAACTGAAGCTTTCTTT.

This clonotype has only a few counts. The chain links TRBV6-1 to TRBJ2-7; no clear D. Germline CDR1 and CDR2: MNHNS and SASEGT. V gave up 6 bases and J gave up 5 bases, with 11 bases separating them. CDR3 length equals 12 residues. The CDR3 DNA is TGTGCCAGCAGGGACCGGGTCCACGAGCAGTACTTC. Translation gives CASRDRVHEQYF.

In its sample, this clonotype was seen many times. The chain combines TRBV7-8 with TRBJ2-7; D remains unclear. This CDR3 comprises 15 residues. Germline CDR1 reads SGHVS; CDR2 reads FQNEAQ. Deletions cut 5 bases from V and 0 bases from J, with 14 bases between. Written as DNA, the CDR3 is TGTGCCAGCAGCGTAGGTCCCGGGCCCTCCTACGAGCAGTACTTC. Translated, it gives CASSVGPGPSYEQYF. Full variable domain (rest looked up from reference TRBV7-8 and TRBJ2-7): GAGVSQSPRYKVAKRGQDVALRCDPISGHVSLFWYQQALGQGPEFLTYFQNEAQLDKSGLPSDRFFAERPEGSVSTLKIQRTQQEDSAVYLCASSVGPGPSYEQYFGPGTRLTVT.

This clonotype was detected ten times or more. V gene TRBV20-1 combines with J gene TRBJ1-2; D uncertain. The germline V gene has CDR1 DFQATT and CDR2 SNEGSKA (reference sequence). Between the trimmed V and J ends, which lost 8 bases and 7 bases, there was a span of 5 bases. The CDR3 has 8 residues. Written as DNA, the CDR3 is TGCAGTCCAGGTGGCTACACCTTC. It is translated as CSPGGYTF.

Many counts were recorded for this clonotype. This rearrangement joins TRBV28 to TRBJ2-2; 7 nucleotides match TRBD1. The CDR3 runs 14 residues. V lost 4 bases, J lost 6 bases, and 5 bases stayed unmatched. CDR1 MDHEN and CDR2 SYDVKM come from the germline V gene. The DNA for the CDR3 is TGTGCCAGCAGTTCGACAGGGTTAGCCGGGGAGCTGTTTTTT. Protein: CASSSTGLAGELFF.

The chain uses TRBV20-1 and TRBJ1-6; possibly TRBD1 for D (5 bases). This CDR3 spans 15 amino acids. CDR1 is DFQATT, CDR2 SNEGSKA, per germline (reference sequence). Deletions cut 5 bases from V and 7 bases from J, with 18 bases between. The CDR3 coding sequence is TGCAGTGCTGGATCCCCCTCCGGGGCAAATTCACCCCTCCACTTT. The encoded protein is CSAGSPSGANSPLHF.

A few counts support this clonotype. The CDR3 spells CASSFTGGGQPQHF. The CDR3 nucleotides read TGTGCCAGCAGTTTCACAGGGGGCGGGCAGCCCCAGCATTTT. The chain employs TRBV12-3 or TRBV12-4 and TRBJ1-5; TRBD1 matches at 9 bases. The CDR3 is 14 residues long. V was clipped by 3 bases and J by 7 bases; unmatched bases: 4.

This clonotype occurred many times. The V gene is TRBV20-1, the J gene TRBJ1-5, with unresolved D. V lost 0 bases to trimming and J lost 11 bases, with 20 bases between them. Germline values: CDR1 DFQATT, CDR2 SNEGSKA (reference sequence). The CDR3 runs 15 residues. The CDR3 nucleotides are TGCAGTGCTAGAGAGGTTTCCCAACCCTTAGGGACCCAGCATTTT. Its protein is CSAREVSQPLGTQHF.

The chain employs TRBV14 and TRBJ1-3; D is ambiguous. There are 16 residues in the CDR3. The V gene lost 4 bases and the J gene lost 2 bases, with 15 bases spanning the gap. CDR1 is SGHDN, CDR2 FVKESK, per germline. The CDR3 spells CASSRRRNQPGNTIYF. The DNA of the CDR3 is TGTGCCAGCAGCCGAAGACGGAACCAGCCTGGAAACACCATATATTTT.

The chain couples TRBV30 to TRBJ1-1, with D unclear. With 8 bases removed from V and 0 bases from J, the gap between germline ends came to 16 bases. Germline CDR1 and CDR2: GTSNPN and SVGIG (reference sequence). CDR3 length equals 14 residues. The CDR3 DNA is TGTGCCCGGGGTCCCAGGACCCTGAACACTGAAGCTTTCTTT. Protein sequence: CARGPRTLNTEAFF.

This clonotype was found many times. The rearrangement links TRBV2 to TRBJ1-2, with D tentatively TRBD1 (5 bases). With 1 base removed from V and 3 bases from J, the gap between germline ends came to 6 bases. Germline-derived CDR1 and CDR2 are SNHLY and FYNNEI. This CDR3 comprises 13 residues. CDR3 DNA sequence: TGTGCCAGCAGTGAAGGAGGGGACTATGGCTACACCTTC. Its protein product is CASSEGGDYGYTF.